This T cell receptor beta chain was sequenced during a study of cytomegalovirus exposure and HLA in healthy donors. General study results and limits: An Asian-associated ancestry cluster reportedly showed fewer N-insertions than the roughly 670-donor mean in a later analysis. Sequencing likely caused a cluster of highly shared sequence variants. Researchers reported from a later analysis that most CMV-associated TCR beta chains appeared HLA-restricted.

Concerning this clone itself: Its specificity is not known.

The PCR had 60 Vbeta and 13 Jbeta primers. The table came from immunoSEQ multiplex PCR; TCRdb's copy has only in-frame clones and leaves some out. Here the sample table reports some 130,000 clones. The V end was cut by 2 bases, the J end by 3 bases, with 9 bases between. Germline V gene lookup returns CDR1 GTSNPN and CDR2 SVGIG (reference sequence). This CDR3 region has 13 residues. The V gene is TRBV30, the J gene TRBJ2-3; TRBD2 might be the D (6 bases). The sample was PBMCs. The TCR originated in a woman aged 40 to 49 in good health and CMV-seropositive. As DNA, the CDR3 is TGTGCCTGGAGTCTAGCGCGAACAGATACGCAGTATTTT. Its protein product is CAWSLARTDTQYF.